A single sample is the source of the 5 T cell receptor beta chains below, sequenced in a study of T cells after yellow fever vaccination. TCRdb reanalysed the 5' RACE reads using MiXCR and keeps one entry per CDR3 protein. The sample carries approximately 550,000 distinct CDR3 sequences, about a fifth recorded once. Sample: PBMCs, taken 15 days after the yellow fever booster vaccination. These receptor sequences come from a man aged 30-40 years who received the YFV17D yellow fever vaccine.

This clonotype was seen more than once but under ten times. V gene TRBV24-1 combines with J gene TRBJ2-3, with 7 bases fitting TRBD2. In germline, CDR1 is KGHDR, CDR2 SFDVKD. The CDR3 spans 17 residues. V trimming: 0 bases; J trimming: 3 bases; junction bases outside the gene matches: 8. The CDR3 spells CATSDLLREVETDTQYF. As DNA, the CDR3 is TGTGCCACCAGTGATTTGCTTCGGGAGGTAGAGACAGATACGCAGTATTTT.

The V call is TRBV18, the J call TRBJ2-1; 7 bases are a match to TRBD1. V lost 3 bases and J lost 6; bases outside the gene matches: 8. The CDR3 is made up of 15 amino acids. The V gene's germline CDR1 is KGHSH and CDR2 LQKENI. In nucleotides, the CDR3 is TGTGCCAGCTCACCTTCCCGGGACAGTTCCAATGAGCAGTTCTTC. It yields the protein CASSPSRDSSNEQFF.

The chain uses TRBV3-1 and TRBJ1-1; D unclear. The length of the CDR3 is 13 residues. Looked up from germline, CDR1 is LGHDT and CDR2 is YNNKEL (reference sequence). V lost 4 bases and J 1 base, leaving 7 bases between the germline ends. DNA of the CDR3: TGTGCCAGCAGCCCCAAGCGGAACACTGAAGCTTTCTTT. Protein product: CASSPKRNTEAFF.

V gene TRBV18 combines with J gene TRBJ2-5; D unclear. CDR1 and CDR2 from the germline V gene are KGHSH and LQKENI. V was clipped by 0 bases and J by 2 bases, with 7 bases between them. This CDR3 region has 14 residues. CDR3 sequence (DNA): TGTGCCAGCTCACCACCGAGCACACAAGAGACCCAGTACTTC. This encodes CASSPPSTQETQYF.

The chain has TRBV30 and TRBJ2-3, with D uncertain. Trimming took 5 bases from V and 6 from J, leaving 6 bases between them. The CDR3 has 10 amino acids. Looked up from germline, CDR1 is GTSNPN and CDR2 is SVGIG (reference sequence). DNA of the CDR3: TGTGCCTGGGACCGCGATACGCAGTATTTT. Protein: CAWDRDTQYF.